This is a list of T cell receptor beta chains from one sample in a study of CXCR3-negative and CXCR3-positive naive CD8 T cells. One entry per CDR3 protein, without DNA, is what TCRdb gives after re-calling the 5' RACE reads. Recorded for this sample: about 150,000 distinct CDR3 sequences. Sequenced input: naive CXCR3+ CD8+ T cells from blood. The receptors originated from a human donor in good health. Some clones in this sample may be carry-over from other donors' samples. The CDR3 runs from the conserved cysteine through the conserved F or W.

V	length	J	CDR3
TRBV3-1	14	TRBJ1-1	CARTLGGAYTEAFF
TRBV27	15	TRBJ2-1	CASSISVSSYNEQFF
TRBV29-1	14	TRBJ2-1	CSGFSESCYNEQFF
TRBV28	15	TRBJ2-2	CASSSPRLNTGELFF
TRBV2	14	TRBJ2-1	CASSEAFSYNEQFF
TRBV20-1	12	TRBJ1-1	CSAFRGQTEAFF
TRBV28	16	TRBJ2-1	CASSLWQGAGYNEQFF
TRBV28	15	TRBJ1-5	CASSERVGWAQPQHF
TRBV7-3	14	TRBJ2-1	CASSSSGGANEQFF
TRBV5-1	15	TRBJ2-7	CASSLEVVGYYEQYF
TRBV27	12	TRBJ1-1	CANEKGNTEAFF
TRBV7-6	16	TRBJ2-3	CASSLAGGGSTDTQYF
TRBV20-1	12	TRBJ1-2	CSAKQGVYGYTF
TRBV20-1	14	TRBJ2-1	CSVRWTNSYNEQFF
TRBV10-3	14	TRBJ2-7	CAISDPSRTYEQYF
TRBV18	14	TRBJ2-7	CASSPSRDSYEQYF
TRBV4-2	15	TRBJ2-7	CASSQVVSGVYGQYF
TRBV18	16	TRBJ2-2	CASSPPLGADTGELFF
TRBV7-6	15	TRBJ2-5	CASSLARGIGETQYF
TRBV6-2/TRBV6-3	13	TRBJ2-7	CASRGTSGSEQYF
TRBV15	17	TRBJ1-1	CATSSGQGAIGNTEAFF
TRBV4-1	15	TRBJ2-1	CASSQDVGPSLRQFF
TRBV5-1	18	TRBJ1-3	CASSLEIGTINSGNTIYF
TRBV28	16	TRBJ2-3	CASSFPREDSTDTQYF
TRBV29-1	19	TRBJ2-1	CSVEDRMGLAGTLYNEQFF
TRBV28	13	TRBJ2-4	CASSLTGKGIQYF
TRBV2	12	TRBJ2-3	CASLGRTDTQYF
TRBV20-1	18	TRBJ2-5	CSARDLSASGRAGETQYF
TRBV12-3/TRBV12-4	12	TRBJ2-7	CASRGLRSEQYF
TRBV28	15	TRBJ1-5	CASSLGGRGNQPQHF
TRBV27	14	TRBJ1-5	CASSPSGGNQPQHF
TRBV12-3/TRBV12-4	13	TRBJ1-1	CASSFGLTPEAFF
TRBV19	16	TRBJ2-2	CASSPGGGRNTGELFF
TRBV5-6	15	TRBJ1-1	CASSWDRGPTTEAFF
TRBV5-1	16	TRBJ2-3	CASSFRGAMSTDTQYF
TRBV4-1	14	TRBJ1-1	CASSWESRLAEAFF
TRBV6-2/TRBV6-3	13	TRBJ2-7	CASSYPRFDEQYF
TRBV29-1	18	TRBJ2-6	CSVEDREERSSGANVLTF
TRBV20-1	14	TRBJ2-3	CSASEELSTDTQYF
TRBV19	17	TRBJ2-1	CVSSHGGSVIAYNEQFF
TRBV4-2	13	TRBJ2-7	CASSSRDGYEQYF
TRBV11-2	17	TRBJ2-1	CASTESPGQGAFDEQFF